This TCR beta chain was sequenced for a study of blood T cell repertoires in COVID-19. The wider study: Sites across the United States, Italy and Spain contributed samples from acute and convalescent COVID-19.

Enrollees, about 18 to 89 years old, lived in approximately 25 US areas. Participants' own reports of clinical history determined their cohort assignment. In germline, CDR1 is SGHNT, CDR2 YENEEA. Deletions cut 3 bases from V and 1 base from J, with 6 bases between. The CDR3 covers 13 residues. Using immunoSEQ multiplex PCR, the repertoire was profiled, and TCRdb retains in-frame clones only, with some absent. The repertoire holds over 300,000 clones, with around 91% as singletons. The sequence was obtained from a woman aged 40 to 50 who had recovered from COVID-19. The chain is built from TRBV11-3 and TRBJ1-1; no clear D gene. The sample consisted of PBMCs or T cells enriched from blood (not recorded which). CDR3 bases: TGTGCCAGCAGCTTCACAACGAACACTGAAGCTTTCTTT. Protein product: CASSFTTNTEAFF.